This entry lists 10 T cell receptor beta chains sequenced from one sample in a study of blood T cells in healthy people across ages. Using a J-beta primer mix together with a sample-barcoded 5' primer, a second PCR was run for roughly 7 to 12 cycles. TCRdb re-called the 5' RACE reads with MiXCR, one entry per CDR3 protein. The sample comprises over a million distinct CDR3 sequences, 45% of which are singletons, and 18% rests with the top ten. Source material: blood. These receptor sequences come from a woman aged 55-70 years in good health.

Only a few counts were recorded for this clonotype. The chain is built from TRBV20-1 and TRBJ2-7; the D gene could be TRBD1 or TRBD2 (5 bases each). This CDR3 comprises 15 residues. Germline assignment: CDR1 DFQATT and CDR2 SNEGSKA (reference sequence). V lost 5 bases, J lost 1 base, and 18 bases lay in between. The CDR3 nucleotides are TGCAGTGCTTTACGAGACGAGGGGAGTTCCTACGAGCAGTACTTC. Residues: CSALRDEGSSYEQYF.

The DNA of the CDR3 is TGTGCCAGCAGCGGCCTGGGGACAGGGTCTTTAGTGACCCAGTACTTC. Translated: CASSGLGTGSLVTQYF. The gene calls are TRBV7-8 and TRBJ2-5; TRBD1 aligns across 9 bases. V was clipped by 5 bases and J by 7 bases; unmatched bases: 14. Germline V lookup: CDR1 SGHVS, CDR2 FQNEAQ. CDR3 length: 16 residues.

This clonotype was seen a handful of times. The chain recombines TRBV20-1 with TRBJ2-5; no firm D call. Germline CDR1 and CDR2: DFQATT and SNEGSKA (reference sequence). CDR3 length: 12 residues. Trimming left V 5 bases short and J 5 bases short, with 12 bases between. The CDR3 region has the DNA TGCAGTGCTGTACCTCAAGGGGAGACCCAGTACTTC. It specifies CSAVPQGETQYF.

The V and J genes are TRBV6-4 and TRBJ2-1; TRBD1 agrees at 12 bases. The CDR3 has 15 residues. The V and J ends lost 5 bases and 9 bases, in that order; junction bases with no gene match: 8. CDR1 and CDR2 from the germline V gene are MRHNA and SNTAGT. The CDR3 DNA reads TGTGCCAGCAGTACCGGGACAGGGGGCTCTAGTGAGCAGTTCTTC. Translated, it gives CASSTGTGGSSEQFF.

A few counts support this clonotype. V and J are TRBV27 and TRBJ1-4, with D tentatively TRBD1 (6 bases). The CDR3 consists of 17 residues. V dropped 5 bases and J dropped 1 base, with 17 bases sitting between them. Germline CDR1 reads MNHEY; CDR2 reads SMNVEV (reference sequence). CDR3 bases: TGTGCCAGCAGTACCCAGACGCGAGGGGGAACTAATGAAAAACTGTTTTTT. Translation gives CASSTQTRGGTNEKLFF. Full variable domain (outside the CDR3, taken from reference TRBV27 and TRBJ1-4): EAQVTQNPRYLITVTGKKLTVTCSQNMNHEYMSWYRQDPGLGLRQIYYSMNVEVTDKGDVPEGYKVSRKEKRNFPLILESPSPNQTSLYFCASSTQTRGGTNEKLFFGSGTQLSVL.

This chain joins TRBV20-1 and TRBJ2-7; D may be TRBD2 (5 bases). Germline V lookup: CDR1 DFQATT, CDR2 SNEGSKA (reference sequence). The CDR3 covers 14 residues. V shed 3 bases and J shed 1 base, with 13 bases lying between them. The chain's CDR3 is CSARGGERSYEQYF. The CDR3 DNA reads as TGCAGTGCTAGGGGTGGGGAGCGATCCTACGAGCAGTACTTC.

There are many counts of this clonotype. V gene TRBV7-8 combines with J gene TRBJ2-5, with D perhaps being TRBD1 or TRBD2 (5 bases each). V lost 5 bases and J 2 bases, leaving 12 bases between the germline ends. Per the germline V gene, CDR1 is SGHVS and CDR2 is FQNEAQ. The CDR3 runs 14 residues. CDR3 sequence reads: CASSPRWGQETQYF. CDR3 sequence (DNA): TGTGCCAGCAGCCCTCGCTGGGGGCAAGAGACCCAGTACTTC.

The genes are TRBV27 and TRBJ2-3, with D possibly matching TRBD1 (6 bases). From germline, CDR1 is MNHEY and CDR2 SMNVEV (reference sequence). Trimming took off 4 bases at V and 4 bases at J, with 18 bases between the two ends. The CDR3 contains 16 residues. As DNA, the CDR3 is TGTGCCAGCAGTTCCATCCAGGGCAAGGGGGCAGATACGCAGTATTTT. Translation gives CASSSIQGKGADTQYF.

The chain couples TRBV5-1 to TRBJ2-3; 13 positions match TRBD2. CDR1 is SGHRS and CDR2 is YFSETQ in the germline V gene. J was trimmed by 2 bases and V by 3 bases; bases with no gene match: 3. This CDR3 spans 16 amino acids. The CDR3 sequence is CASSWTSGRSTDTQYF. CDR3 DNA: TGCGCCAGCAGCTGGACTAGCGGGAGATCCACAGATACGCAGTATTTT.

V gene TRBV6-5 combines with J gene TRBJ2-5, with a tentative D call TRBD2 (6 bases). Germline V lookup: CDR1 MNHEY, CDR2 SVGAGI. Between the trimmed V and J ends, which lost 2 bases and 5 bases, there was a span of 15 bases. The CDR3 spans 15 residues. CDR3: CASSYKAGYRETQYF. The CDR3 region has the DNA TGTGCCAGCAGTTACAAAGCGGGTTATCGGGAGACCCAGTACTTC.